This is a list of T cell receptor beta chains from one sample in a study of shared clonotypes between healthy human individuals. Profiling relied on immunoSEQ multiplex PCR, and the TCRdb table lists in-frame clones only, not all of them. The table has about 600,000 clones, around 78% seen once; the top ten hold approximately 12%. What was sequenced was PBMCs. Receptors originate from a woman aged 40 to 55 in good health. Some clones in this sample may be carry-over from other donors' samples. CDR3s include the opening cysteine and the closing phenylalanine or tryptophan.

TRBJ2-5	TRBV10-3	CAISELGSETQYF
TRBJ2-2	TRBV29-1	CSAGGRASGRSTGELFF
TRBJ2-1	TRBV6-5	CASSGPSYNEQFF
TRBJ2-1	TRBV5-1	CASSLRTSDYNEQFF
TRBJ2-7	TRBV7-9	CASSPPGQGYEQYF
TRBJ1-1	TRBV18	CASSQGGGGTEAFF
TRBJ1-2	TRBV11-2	CASSPGRAWGYTF
TRBJ2-2	TRBV7-3	CASSLGLAGGSGELFF
TRBJ2-1	TRBV7-9	CASSPRSASGSSGEQFF
TRBJ1-1	TRBV6-1	CASRSRGQNTEAFF
TRBJ1-5	TRBV18	CASSPRQGRNQPQHF
TRBJ1-2	TRBV7-9	CASSSSDRGLNYGYTF
TRBJ1-1	TRBV7-2	CASTIGPAMNTEAFF
TRBJ1-2	TRBV7-3	CASSLIPPGQGNYGYTF
TRBJ2-2	TRBV30	CAWSGIRVTGELFF
TRBJ2-7	TRBV20-1	CSAGSGYEQYF
TRBJ2-3	TRBV6-1	CASVKGLRTDTQYF
TRBJ2-6	TRBV7-9	CASSLGASGANVLTF
TRBJ2-7	TRBV5-6	CASSLGGDFYEQYF
TRBJ2-2	TRBV7-7	CASSQTKTNTGELFF
TRBJ1-4	TRBV28	CATRVGTNEKLFF
TRBJ1-4	TRBV14	CASSQNTPAVGEKLFF
TRBJ2-2	TRBV9	CASREGQTTGELFF
TRBJ2-5	TRBV10-3	CAIQASVQGTQYF
TRBJ1-1	TRBV5-1	CASSPWDRGGTEAFF
TRBJ2-7	TRBV28	CASSRTGDTYEQYF
TRBJ2-3	TRBV5-1	CASSFASLGDTQYF
TRBJ2-1	TRBV7-9	CASSLDVNEQFF
TRBJ1-2	TRBV5-6	CASSNVAYGYTF
TRBJ2-5	TRBV6-6	CASNLTPGGRAQYF